A selection of T cell receptor beta chains follows, all from one sample in a study of tumor-infiltrating lymphocytes in primary liver carcinoma. TCRdb itself ran the multiplex PCR reads through MiXCR, one entry per CDR3 protein. Here the sample spans about 310,000 distinct CDR3 sequences, almost 60% being singletons. Specimen: peripheral blood. These receptors were taken from a woman aged 30 to 39 with primary liver carcinoma and hepatitis B virus infection. Each CDR3 is given with its conserved first and last residue. D genes are given only for firm matches. Clone size appears in some rows only: once, few, many, or a class for an expanded clone.

j_gene: TRBJ2-4; d_gene: NA; v_gene: TRBV6-1; abundance: NA; CDR3nt: TGTGCCAGCGCGCTGACAAGGGAAAACATTCAGTACTTC; CDR3aa: CASALTRENIQYF
j_gene: TRBJ1-2; d_gene: TRBD1; v_gene: TRBV14; abundance: few; CDR3nt: TGTGCCAGCAGCCAGGGACAGGCGATAAACTATGGCTACACCTTC; CDR3aa: CASSQGQAINYGYTF
j_gene: TRBJ2-3; d_gene: NA; v_gene: TRBV4-3; abundance: NA; CDR3nt: TGCGTCAGCAGCCAAGAGTGGGGGTTGCTAGTCACAGATACGCAGTATTTT; CDR3aa: CVSSQEWGLLVTDTQYF
j_gene: TRBJ2-7; d_gene: NA; v_gene: TRBV6-1; abundance: few; CDR3nt: TGTGCCAGCAGTGAGTGGGGAACAGGGACCTACGAGCAGTACTTC; CDR3aa: CASSEWGTGTYEQYF
j_gene: TRBJ2-2; d_gene: TRBD1; v_gene: TRBV6-2/TRBV6-3; abundance: many; CDR3nt: TGTGCCAGCAGCCGCACACAGGGGGATACCGGGGAGCTGTTTTTT; CDR3aa: CASSRTQGDTGELFF
j_gene: TRBJ2-2; d_gene: NA; v_gene: TRBV6-2/TRBV6-3; abundance: NA; CDR3nt: TGTGCCAGCAGTTACACCGGGGAGCTGCTTTTT; CDR3aa: CASSYTGELLF
j_gene: TRBJ2-5; d_gene: NA; v_gene: TRBV12-3/TRBV12-4; abundance: NA; CDR3nt: TGTGCCAGCAACCTTTTTCAGGGGAAAGAGACCCAGTACTTC; CDR3aa: CASNLFQGKETQYF
j_gene: TRBJ2-1; d_gene: TRBD1; v_gene: TRBV19; abundance: few; CDR3nt: TGTGCCAGTAGTATAGGAATACCGGGACAGGCGAACAATGAGCAGTTCTTC; CDR3aa: CASSIGIPGQANNEQFF
j_gene: TRBJ2-1; d_gene: NA; v_gene: TRBV29-1; abundance: many; CDR3nt: TGCAGCGTCTCTTCGGCGCGGGATTACAATGAGCAGTTCTTC; CDR3aa: CSVSSARDYNEQFF
j_gene: TRBJ2-3; d_gene: NA; v_gene: TRBV11-3; abundance: few; CDR3nt: TGTGCCAGCAGCTTAGAGCGGGACACTTCTTCCACAGATACGCAGTATTTT; CDR3aa: CASSLERDTSSTDTQYF
j_gene: TRBJ2-7; d_gene: TRBD2; v_gene: TRBV11-2; abundance: once; CDR3nt: TGTACCAGCAGGGTCATAGCGGGAGCGCTACCCTACGAGCAGTACTTC; CDR3aa: CTSRVIAGALPYEQYF
j_gene: TRBJ2-4; d_gene: TRBD2; v_gene: TRBV7-8; abundance: NA; CDR3nt: TGTGCCAGCAGCTTAGTTAAGCGGGACCTAGCCAAAAACATTCAGTACTTC; CDR3aa: CASSLVKRDLAKNIQYF
j_gene: TRBJ2-7; d_gene: NA; v_gene: TRBV6-2/TRBV6-3; abundance: NA; CDR3nt: TGTGCCAGCAGTACGGATAGGGGGAAGTGCGAGCAGTACTTC; CDR3aa: CASSTDRGKCEQYF
j_gene: TRBJ2-1; d_gene: TRBD2; v_gene: TRBV29-1; abundance: NA; CDR3nt: TGCAGCGTTGAGGGGGGGTGTAATGAGCAGTTCTTC; CDR3aa: CSVEGGCNEQFF
j_gene: TRBJ1-5; d_gene: NA; v_gene: TRBV30; abundance: NA; CDR3nt: TGTGCCTGGTCGCGGGCCATCCGCCAGCCCCAGCATTTT; CDR3aa: CAWSRAIRQPQHF
j_gene: TRBJ2-1; d_gene: NA; v_gene: TRBV5-4; abundance: NA; CDR3nt: TGTGCCAGCAGCTTGGTGATGGTAGTGGGGTGCAATGAGCTGTTTTTC; CDR3aa: CASSLVMVVGCNELFF
j_gene: TRBJ2-5; d_gene: NA; v_gene: TRBV5-8; abundance: NA; CDR3nt: TGTGCCAGCAGCTTGGAGAGGGCCACGGAGACCCAGTACTTC; CDR3aa: CASSLERATETQYF
j_gene: TRBJ1-3; d_gene: TRBD1; v_gene: TRBV12-3/TRBV12-4; abundance: many; CDR3nt: TGTGCCAGCAGCGGGACAGGGGGCCCTGGAAACACCATATATTTT; CDR3aa: CASSGTGGPGNTIYF
j_gene: TRBJ2-5; d_gene: NA; v_gene: TRBV29-1; abundance: few; CDR3nt: TGCAGCGTTGAGACAGTGCGGGGAAAGACCCAGTACTTC; CDR3aa: CSVETVRGKTQYF
j_gene: TRBJ2-2; d_gene: NA; v_gene: TRBV4-1; abundance: NA; CDR3nt: TGCGCCAGCAGCCAAGAGAGACAGAGAATGAACACCGGGGAGCTGTTTTTT; CDR3aa: CASSQERQRMNTGELFF
j_gene: TRBJ2-1; d_gene: TRBD2; v_gene: TRBV12-3/TRBV12-4; abundance: NA; CDR3nt: TGTGCCAACAGTTTAGCGGGGGGGGTCAAGCAGTTCTTC; CDR3aa: CANSLAGGVKQFF
j_gene: TRBJ1-5; d_gene: NA; v_gene: TRBV12-3/TRBV12-4; abundance: many; CDR3nt: TGTGCCAGCAGTTTTAATTGGGGGATCCAGCCCCAGCATTTT; CDR3aa: CASSFNWGIQPQHF
j_gene: TRBJ2-2; d_gene: TRBD2; v_gene: TRBV12-3/TRBV12-4; abundance: few; CDR3nt: TGTGCCAGCAGCCCTAGCGGGAGCGTAATCACCGGGGAGCTGTTTTTT; CDR3aa: CASSPSGSVITGELFF
j_gene: TRBJ2-3; d_gene: NA; v_gene: TRBV21-1; abundance: NA; CDR3nt: TGTGCCAGTCCCGCTGGGCGAGCGGGTATCACAGATACGCAGTATTTT; CDR3aa: CASPAGRAGITDTQYF
j_gene: TRBJ1-1; d_gene: NA; v_gene: TRBV7-9; abundance: NA; CDR3nt: TGTGCCAGCAGCTGGCCGACAGGAAACACTGAAGCTTTCTTT; CDR3aa: CASSWPTGNTEAFF
j_gene: TRBJ2-5; d_gene: TRBD2; v_gene: TRBV11-2; abundance: NA; CDR3nt: TGTGCCAGCAGCTTATTCCGGGGCGGGAGGGAGACCCAATACTTC; CDR3aa: CASSLFRGGRETQYF
j_gene: TRBJ1-6; d_gene: TRBD1; v_gene: TRBV4-2; abundance: NA; CDR3nt: TGTGCCAGCAACCAAGCCGGGACAGTAAATAATTCACCCCCCCACTTT; CDR3aa: CASNQAGTVNNSPPHF
j_gene: TRBJ2-1; d_gene: TRBD2; v_gene: TRBV6-2/TRBV6-3; abundance: few; CDR3nt: TGTGCCATCAGTTACTCTTTGACTGGCGGGAGGGCCCGGGAGCAGTTCTTC; CDR3aa: CAISYSLTGGRAREQFF
j_gene: TRBJ2-7; d_gene: TRBD2; v_gene: TRBV6-6; abundance: few; CDR3nt: TGTGCCAGCAGCCCCCGGACTAGCGGGAGTCACGAGCAGTACTTC; CDR3aa: CASSPRTSGSHEQYF
j_gene: TRBJ2-3; d_gene: NA; v_gene: TRBV10-3; abundance: NA; CDR3nt: TGTGCCATCAGGAGGGATGGGTTCGCTACGCAGTATTTT; CDR3aa: CAIRRDGFATQYF
j_gene: TRBJ2-5; d_gene: NA; v_gene: TRBV6-2/TRBV6-3; abundance: many; CDR3nt: TGTGCCAGCAGTTACCGCGGCGGGAAGGAGACCCAGTACTTC; CDR3aa: CASSYRGGKETQYF
j_gene: TRBJ2-7; d_gene: NA; v_gene: TRBV6-6; abundance: NA; CDR3nt: TGTGACAGCAGTTACGCCACAGGGAAACCCACCTGCGAGCAGTACTTC; CDR3aa: CDSSYATGKPTCEQYF
j_gene: TRBJ2-5; d_gene: NA; v_gene: TRBV7-8; abundance: few; CDR3nt: TGTGCCAGCAGCTTAGATGTTAGGGCCCAGTACTTC; CDR3aa: CASSLDVRAQYF
j_gene: TRBJ2-3; d_gene: NA; v_gene: TRBV12-3/TRBV12-4; abundance: many; CDR3nt: TGTGCCAGCCTGCGGGGTGGAGGGGCAGATACGCAGTATTTT; CDR3aa: CASLRGGGADTQYF
j_gene: TRBJ2-7; d_gene: NA; v_gene: TRBV11-2; abundance: NA; CDR3nt: TGTGCCAGCAACTTCGCCCAGCCGGTGAAAGAGCAATACTTC; CDR3aa: CASNFAQPVKEQYF
j_gene: TRBJ2-2; d_gene: NA; v_gene: TRBV5-1; abundance: NA; CDR3nt: TGCGCCAGCAGCTTGTGGGACGAGAGCGGGGAGCTGTTTTTT; CDR3aa: CASSLWDESGELFF
j_gene: TRBJ1-4; d_gene: NA; v_gene: TRBV4-2; abundance: NA; CDR3nt: TGTGCCAGCAGCCCGATCAGGGTGCAGGGAACTGATGAAAAACTGTTTTTT; CDR3aa: CASSPIRVQGTDEKLFF
j_gene: TRBJ1-4; d_gene: TRBD1; v_gene: TRBV6-5; abundance: NA; CDR3nt: TGTGCCAGCAGTTGGGGACAGGATAATGAAAAACTGTTTTTT; CDR3aa: CASSWGQDNEKLFF
j_gene: TRBJ1-1; d_gene: NA; v_gene: TRBV30; abundance: NA; CDR3nt: TGTGCCTGGAGACGTAATGGAGGGCACACTGAAGCTTTCTTT; CDR3aa: CAWRRNGGHTEAFF
j_gene: TRBJ2-1; d_gene: TRBD2; v_gene: TRBV14; abundance: once; CDR3nt: TGTGCCAGCAGCCCCTTGGGACTAGCGGTCAATGAGGAGTTCTTC; CDR3aa: CASSPLGLAVNEEFF
j_gene: TRBJ1-4; d_gene: TRBD1; v_gene: TRBV4-1; abundance: NA; CDR3nt: TGCGCCAGCTGCCAAGGAGGGGACAGGGGCACTAATGAAAAATTGTTTTTT; CDR3aa: CASCQGGDRGTNEKLFF
j_gene: TRBJ2-7; d_gene: NA; v_gene: TRBV14; abundance: NA; CDR3nt: TGTGCCAGCAGCCTTTCCTCCGGGAGCTCCTACGAGCAGTACTTC; CDR3aa: CASSLSSGSSYEQYF
j_gene: TRBJ2-3; d_gene: NA; v_gene: TRBV28; abundance: NA; CDR3nt: TGTGCCAGCAGAGAAAGCGGGAGCACAGATACGCAGTATTTT; CDR3aa: CASRESGSTDTQYF
j_gene: TRBJ2-1; d_gene: NA; v_gene: TRBV11-2; abundance: NA; CDR3nt: TGTGCCAACAGCCTAGGGGGGAGGGCCGGGGATGAGCAGTTCTTC; CDR3aa: CANSLGGRAGDEQFF
j_gene: TRBJ2-7; d_gene: TRBD2; v_gene: TRBV10-2; abundance: few; CDR3nt: TGCGCCAGCCGGGACTACTCCTACGAGCAGTACTTC; CDR3aa: CASRDYSYEQYF
j_gene: TRBJ2-1; d_gene: TRBD1; v_gene: TRBV7-9; abundance: NA; CDR3nt: TGTGCCAGCAGTCCCGGCCGGGACAGATACAATGAGCAGTTCTTC; CDR3aa: CASSPGRDRYNEQFF
j_gene: TRBJ2-1; d_gene: TRBD2; v_gene: TRBV6-6; abundance: NA; CDR3nt: TGTGCCAGCGCACTAGCGAGGACGAGCTCCTACAATGAGCACTTCTTC; CDR3aa: CASALARTSSYNEHFF
j_gene: TRBJ2-1; d_gene: TRBD2; v_gene: TRBV7-9; abundance: NA; CDR3nt: TGTGCCAGCAGCTTAGGGTCTTTAGCGGGAGGGCCAGGGGAGCAGTTCTTC; CDR3aa: CASSLGSLAGGPGEQFF
j_gene: TRBJ2-7; d_gene: NA; v_gene: TRBV13; abundance: once; CDR3nt: TGTGCCAGCAGCTCCCCTCTTAGCACCCAGTACTTC; CDR3aa: CASSSPLSTQYF
j_gene: TRBJ1-1; d_gene: NA; v_gene: TRBV11-2; abundance: NA; CDR3nt: TGTACCAGCAGCTTAGAGACGTGGACTGAAGCCTTCTTT; CDR3aa: CTSSLETWTEAFF